Listed below are T cell receptor beta chains from one sample, sequenced in a study of cytomegalovirus exposure and HLA in healthy donors. Produced via immunoSEQ multiplex PCR; TCRdb's table is partial and in-frame only. The table has around 53,000 clones, 82% seen once. Sequencing was carried out using PBMCs. These receptors came from a man between 45 and 60 years old in good health and CMV-seronegative. Both conserved end residues are part of each CDR3. Each record gives: clone size, J gene, D gene, V gene, CDR3 protein, CDR3 DNA. D genes are given only for firm matches. Clone sizes are given selectively: once, few, many, or a class where the clone is expanded.

-,TRBJ1-5,TRBD1,TRBV4-3,CASSPKAPTGEQPQHF,TGCGCCAGCAGCCCCAAAGCACCGACAGGGGAACAGCCCCAGCATTTT
-,TRBJ2-1,-,TRBV7-9,CASSEVRGGYNEQFF,TGTGCCAGCAGCGAGGTACGAGGGGGTTATAATGAGCAGTTCTTC
once,TRBJ1-1,-,TRBV14,CASNQKSDAGAFF,TGTGCCAGCAACCAAAAAAGCGACGCGGGGGCTTTCTTT
-,TRBJ1-6,-,TRBV5-1,CASSRSGQNSPLHF,TGCGCCAGCAGCCGCTCAGGCCAAAATTCACCCCTCCACTTT
once,TRBJ1-6,-,TRBV6-5,CASSYQGTNSPLHF,TGTGCCAGCAGTTATCAGGGGACTAATTCACCCCTCCACTTT
few,TRBJ1-5,-,TRBV30,CAWSVIGGQQPQHF,TGTGCCTGGAGCGTGATCGGGGGGCAACAGCCCCAGCATTTT
-,TRBJ1-1,TRBD1,TRBV5-1,CASSLVRGRVGESNTEAFF,TGCGCCAGCAGCTTGGTCAGGGGGCGCGTAGGGGAGTCGAACACTGAAGCTTTCTTT
-,TRBJ2-7,TRBD1,TRBV5-1,CASSKGQGIMRNSYEQYF,TGCGCCAGCAGCAAAGGACAGGGGATAATGAGGAATTCCTACGAGCAGTACTTC
-,TRBJ2-3,-,TRBV5-4,CASSPDTTRGTDTQYF,TGTGCCAGCAGCCCAGACACAACCAGGGGCACAGATACGCAGTATTTT
-,TRBJ2-7,-,TRBV28,CASSLLEYEQYF,TGTGCCAGCAGTTTACTTGAGTACGAGCAGTACTTC
-,TRBJ1-1,TRBD1,TRBV19,CASSRKGAGGYTEAFF,TGTGCCAGTAGTCGCAAGGGGGCTGGTGGGTACACTGAAGCTTTCTTT
once,TRBJ1-6,TRBD1,TRBV27,CASKVTQGTSPLHF,TGTGCCAGCAAAGTGACACAGGGGACTTCACCCCTCCACTTT
-,TRBJ1-1,TRBD1,TRBV6-5,CASRTGGTEAFF,TGTGCCAGCAGGACAGGGGGCACTGAAGCTTTCTTT
once,TRBJ2-6,TRBD1,TRBV9,CASSGQGAPSGANVLTF,TGTGCCAGCAGCGGGCAGGGGGCTCCCTCTGGGGCCAACGTCCTGACTTTC
-,TRBJ1-1,TRBD1,TRBV28,CASIDRRQGGVF,TGTGCCAGCATAGACCGGAGACAGGGCGGGGTCTTT
few,TRBJ1-5,-,TRBV6-5,CASSLALSNQPQHF,TGTGCCAGCAGTTTAGCTCTTAGCAATCAGCCCCAGCATTTT
-,TRBJ1-2,-,TRBV6-5,CASSYSFNVLAGYTF,TGTGCCAGCAGTTACTCGTTTAATGTACTTGCAGGCTACACCTTC
-,TRBJ2-5,-,TRBV5-1,CASSFSLPYQETQYF,TGCGCCAGCAGCTTTTCACTGCCCTACCAAGAGACCCAGTACTTC
-,TRBJ2-7,TRBD1,TRBV5-6,CASSPGTGVREQYF,TGTGCCAGCAGCCCCGGGACAGGGGTGAGGGAGCAGTACTTC
-,TRBJ2-7,-,TRBV6-1,CASSDNYEQYF,TGTGCCAGCAGTGACAACTACGAGCAGTACTTC
-,TRBJ2-4,-,TRBV6-6,CASSYIGQKNIQYF,TGTGCCAGCAGTTACATCGGACAAAAAAACATTCAGTACTTC
-,TRBJ2-3,-,TRBV27,CASSLGPAQYF,TGTGCCAGCAGTTTGGGCCCGGCGCAGTATTTT
once,TRBJ2-7,TRBD1,TRBV27,CASSLRQGAYHEQYF,TGTGCCAGCAGTTTACGACAGGGGGCTTATCACGAGCAGTACTTC
once,TRBJ1-5,-,TRBV10-1,CASSLDRGNSNQPQHF,TGCGCCAGCAGTTTAGACCGGGGAAATAGCAATCAGCCCCAGCATTTT
-,TRBJ2-3,TRBD2,TRBV15,CATSRRAGEVTDTQYF,TGTGCCACCAGCCGCCGAGCGGGGGAGGTGACAGATACGCAGTATTTT
-,TRBJ2-7,-,TRBV6-5,CASSYSVGTSYEQYF,TGTGCCAGCAGTTACTCGGTCGGGACATCCTACGAGCAGTACTTC
-,TRBJ1-2,-,TRBV5-1,CASSGTSNYGYTF,TGCGCCAGCAGCGGGACTTCTAACTATGGCTACACCTTC
-,TRBJ1-2,TRBD1,TRBV28,CASGRTGGDYGYTF,TGTGCCAGCGGCCGGACAGGGGGCGACTATGGCTACACCTTC
once,TRBJ1-2,-,TRBV29-1,CSVAGGDIGGYTF,TGCAGCGTTGCGGGGGGGGATATAGGTGGCTACACCTTC
few,TRBJ2-3,-,TRBV11-1,CASSPGPDTQYF,TGTGCCAGCAGTCCAGGGCCAGATACGCAGTATTTT
once,TRBJ2-5,-,TRBV7-8,CASSHDWQETQYF,TGTGCCAGCAGTCACGACTGGCAAGAGACCCAGTACTTC
few,TRBJ1-4,-,TRBV5-5,CASSNGGPGEKLFF,TGTGCCAGCAGCAACGGGGGGCCTGGGGAAAAACTGTTTTTT
-,TRBJ1-2,TRBD1,TRBV9,CASSGGGQGNYGYTF,TGTGCCAGCAGCGGAGGGGGACAGGGGAACTATGGCTACACCTTC
-,TRBJ1-6,-,TRBV11-3,CASSEPPLHF,TGTGCCAGCAGCGAGCCACCCCTCCACTTT
once,TRBJ2-7,-,TRBV5-5,CASSMSSYEQYF,TGTGCCAGCAGCATGAGCTCTTACGAGCAGTACTTC
-,TRBJ1-5,-,TRBV19,CASNPTLSYQPQHF,TGTGCCAGTAACCCCACCCTCAGTTATCAGCCCCAGCATTTT
few,TRBJ1-4,-,TRBV7-9,CASSFRGGLSNEKLFF,TGTGCCAGCAGCTTCCGGGGGGGGCTTTCTAATGAAAAACTGTTTTTT
once,TRBJ1-4,-,TRBV11-2,CASSLVQGPREKLFF,TGTGCCAGCAGCTTAGTGCAGGGTCCCCGTGAAAAACTGTTTTTT
-,TRBJ1-5,TRBD1,TRBV30,CAWSPQGRISNQPQHF,TGTGCCTGGAGTCCACAGGGGCGAATTAGCAATCAGCCCCAGCATTTT
-,TRBJ2-5,TRBD2,TRBV30,CAWSFIAGGPVGQYF,TGTGCCTGGAGTTTTATAGCGGGGGGGCCGGTTGGCCAGTACTTC
-,TRBJ1-5,-,TRBV6-6,CASSHAGPASGQPQHF,TGTGCCAGCAGCCACGCGGGACCCGCGTCAGGCCAGCCCCAGCATTTT
-,TRBJ2-5,-,TRBV11-1,CASSPNSGTVQETQYF,TGTGCCAGCAGCCCCAATAGCGGGACAGTCCAAGAGACCCAGTACTTC
-,TRBJ2-7,TRBD1,TRBV5-4,CASSSKTGGIAYEQYF,TGTGCCAGCAGCTCTAAGACAGGGGGGATTGCCTACGAGCAGTACTTC
-,TRBJ2-7,-,TRBV5-4,CASSGSPGAYEQYF,TGTGCCAGCAGCGGCTCGCCGGGGGCCTACGAGCAGTACTTC
few,TRBJ1-6,-,TRBV6-1,CASSEGEGRPNSPLHF,TGTGCCAGCAGTGAAGGGGAGGGGAGACCCAATTCACCCCTCCACTTT
-,TRBJ1-5,-,TRBV10-3,CAISRVSNQPQHF,TGTGCCATCAGCAGGGTGAGCAATCAGCCCCAGCATTTT
few,TRBJ1-1,-,TRBV28,CASRLREVNTEAFF,TGTGCCAGCAGACTAAGGGAGGTAAACACTGAAGCTTTCTTT
-,TRBJ1-4,-,TRBV28,CASNPGVEKLFF,TGTGCCAGCAACCCAGGGGTCGAAAAACTGTTTTTT
-,TRBJ2-1,TRBD1,TRBV30,CAWNPGTGVGNEQFF,TGTGCCTGGAACCCCGGGACAGGGGTTGGCAATGAGCAGTTCTTC
-,TRBJ2-3,TRBD1,TRBV5-1,CASNRPSGTDSDTQYF,TGCGCCAGCAACAGACCATCCGGGACAGACTCAGATACGCAGTATTTT
-,TRBJ1-2,-,TRBV11-2,CASSLDEGFGYGYTF,TGTGCCAGCAGCTTAGATGAGGGTTTTGGCTATGGCTACACCTTC